The sample holds a few counts of the clone carrying this TCR beta chain. Its target is unknown. These data come from a study of identical twins. The CDR3 length is 16 residues. All of the donors were Caucasians in good health. Study results and limitations: An excess of low generation probability was shown by twin-shared out-of-frame alpha sequences.

Unique molecular identifiers were present on cDNA, and template switching added a universal primer site. One entry per CDR3 protein results from TCRdb running MiXCR on the 5' RACE reads. The sample has about 570,000 distinct CDR3 sequences, 9.6% seen once; the top ten hold approximately 3%. These same data were also listed under a study on yellow fever vaccine responses in identical twins.

The sequence was collected from a woman between 18 and 29 years old in good health. The chain uses TRBV21-1 and TRBJ2-3; the D call in the table, TRBD1, was not verified against the DNA. TRBV21-1 is a documented pseudogene. Sequenced sample: PBMCs. Here the CDR3 reads CANGLTGATSTDTQYF. In DNA form, the CDR3 reads TGTGCCAACGGTCTAACCGGCGCCACTAGCACAGATACGCAGTATTTT.